This T cell receptor (beta chain) was observed in a study of blood T cell repertoires in COVID-19. In the study overall: Samples taken during acute and convalescent COVID-19 were collected in the United States, Italy and Spain. Nucleic acid was either cDNA or gDNA, and it came from T cells, B-cell-depleted T cells, or PBMCs.

Clones were read by immunoSEQ multiplex PCR, and TCRdb kept only the in-frame ones, dropping some. The repertoire includes 280,000 or so clones, approximately 91% of them detected once, and approximately 12% sits in the top ten. Germline V gives CDR1 MNHEY, CDR2 SVGEGT. With 0 bases clipped from V and 0 bases from J, the junction kept 2 bases outside the gene matches. CDR3 size: 16 residues. Sequencing used peripheral blood. This receptor was taken from a woman aged 60-75 years with acute or convalescent COVID-19. V is TRBV6-2 or TRBV6-3 and J is TRBJ2-1; 7 bases fit TRBD2. The CDR3 DNA follows: TGTGCCAGCAGTTACTCTCTAGCGGCCTCCTACAATGAGCAGTTCTTC. Protein: CASSYSLAASYNEQFF.